Included here is one TCR beta chain sequence, with context. The antigen is undetermined. It was with a sample-barcoded 5' primer and a J-beta primer mix that a second PCR of about 7 to 12 cycles was run. TCRdb reprocessed the 5' RACE reads via MiXCR and lists one record per CDR3 protein. The table includes approximately 730,000 distinct CDR3 sequences, 35% to 45% detected once. The data originate from a study of blood T cells in healthy people across ages. Points from the study as a whole: With unsorted PBMCs, a conclusive comparison of naive versus antigen-experienced cells was not possible. Among long-lived donors, naive CD4+ cells were more numerous and diversity higher than in aged donors.

V lost 1 base to trimming and J lost 7 bases, with 7 bases between them. The CDR3 spans 12 residues. Germline-derived CDR1 and CDR2 are SGHTA and FQGNSA. Source material: blood. The rearrangement uses TRBV7-2 and TRBJ1-1; D is uncertain. The sequence was collected from a woman between 55 and 75 years old in good health. The CDR3 loop is CASSLGGIEAFF. In DNA, the CDR3 is TGTGCCAGCAGCTTAGGCGGGATTGAAGCTTTCTTT.